The 27 T cell receptor beta chains reported below all come from one sample, sequenced in a study of T cell clonality in common variable immunodeficiency. General study points: In common variable immunodeficiency, TCR beta chains reportedly carried fewer deletions and N-nucleotide insertions.

These receptors have no identified antigens. TCRdb's table, derived via immunoSEQ multiplex PCR, lists solely in-frame clones and lacks some. Altogether tens of thousands of clones were found in the sample, and no singletons occur. The sequenced sample consisted of peripheral blood mononuclear cells. These receptors came from a human donor with common variable immunodeficiency.

Ten or more counts support this clone. The observed sequence ends 3 residues before the CDR3 terminus, with the missing tail filled in from the germline J gene. V gene TRBV19 combines with J gene TRBJ2-3; 10 bases fit TRBD2. V lost 6 bases to trimming and J lost 2 bases; unmatched junction nucleotides: 5. The CDR3 covers 15 residues. Germline assignment: CDR1 LNHDA and CDR2 SQIVND (reference sequence). CDR3 residues: CASRLAGRYTDTQYF. The DNA read from the CDR3 is TGTGCCAGTAGACTAGCGGGGCGATACACAGATACG.

On this clone: The CDR3 end lies 3 residues beyond the end of the read and is filled in from the germline J gene. The chain combines TRBV7-2 with TRBJ1-2; perhaps TRBD1 as D (6 bases). Germline CDR1 is SGHTA and CDR2 is FQGNSA. There are 15 residues in the CDR3. V lost 5 bases to trimming and J lost 6 bases, with 19 bases between them. CDR3 DNA, as far as it was read: TGTGCCAGCAGCCCCAGTTCCCAGGGGAAGGATGGC. It encodes CASSPSSQGKDG. The whole CDR3 reads CASSPSSQGKDGYTF. Together with reference TRBV7-2 and TRBJ1-2, the CDR3 gives the full variable domain: GAGVSQSPSNKVTEKGKDVELRCDPISGHTALYWYRQSLGQGLEFLIYFQGNSAPDKSGLPSDRFSAERTGGSVSTLTIQRTQQEDSAVYLCASSPSSQGKDGYTFGSGTRLTVV.

This clone was recorded at least ten times. From the germline J gene comes the end of the CDR3, since the read stops 3 residues before it. This chain connects TRBV30 to TRBJ1-2; D call uncertain. V shed 4 bases and J shed 1 base, with 13 bases lying between them. The CDR3 sequence is 14 residues long. The germline CDR1 and CDR2 sequences are GTSNPN and SVGIG (reference sequence). The CDR3 here is CAWTHEYCNYGYTF. The CDR3 DNA, read in part, is TGTGCCTGGACCCACGAGTACTGTAACTATGGC.

The sequenced part of the CDR3 DNA is TGTGCCAGCAGGGCCGGGGACACTGAA. Encoded protein: CASRAGDTE. The full CDR3 reads CASRAGDTEAFF. This chain uses TRBV7-9 with TRBJ1-1; the D is unclear. The read terminates 3 residues before the CDR3 end, so the remaining end is supplied by the germline J gene. The CDR3 consists of 12 residues. V was shortened by 6 bases and J by 3 bases, with 8 bases between the two germline ends. Germline assignment: CDR1 SEHNR and CDR2 FQNEAQ (reference sequence).

To note about this clone: The read falls 3 residues short of the CDR3 end, and the missing part is taken from the germline J gene. This chain links TRBV6-1 with TRBJ1-5; D is perhaps TRBD1 (5 bases). The CDR3 consists of 15 residues. Between the trimmed V and J ends, which lost 0 bases and 7 bases, there was a span of 13 bases. Germline CDR1 reads MNHNS; CDR2 reads SASEGT. The CDR3 reads CASSEALGGGQPQHF. The CDR3 bases that were read are TGTGCCAGCAGTGAAGCTTTGGGGGGAGGACAGCCC.

The table lists this clone with a few counts. Sequencing ends 3 residues short of the CDR3 end; the germline J gene provides the rest. The chain couples TRBV7-6 to TRBJ2-7; 9 nucleotides line up with TRBD1. Trimming cost V 7 bases and J 2 bases; bases outside gene matches: 6. Germline V gene sequence: CDR1 SGHVS, CDR2 FNYEAQ. The CDR3 contains 14 residues. CDR3 DNA, as far as it was read: TGTGCCAGCACGTCGGGGACAGGGACCTACGAG. Protein sequence: CASTSGTGTYE. The complete CDR3 reads CASTSGTGTYEQYF.

This clone was observed a handful of times. Read coverage stops 3 residues before the CDR3 terminus; the germline J gene supplies the remainder. The chain joins TRBV19 to TRBJ1-2, with TRBD1 matching 7 bases. Germline V lookup: CDR1 LNHDA, CDR2 SQIVND (reference sequence). Trimming at V came to 2 bases and at J to 2 bases, leaving 5 bases not matched to a gene. There are 15 residues in the CDR3. CDR3 bases read: TGTGCCAGTAGTATAACGAGGGGGCGGAACTATGGC. Protein: CASSITRGRNYG. The entire CDR3 protein reads CASSITRGRNYGYTF.

Comments on this clone: The CDR3 end lies 3 residues beyond the end of the read and is filled in from the germline J gene. V gene TRBV7-8 combines with J gene TRBJ2-1, with a tentative D call TRBD1 (5 bases). In germline, CDR1 is SGHVS, CDR2 FQNEAQ. The CDR3 length is 15 residues. Trimming took 5 bases from V and 1 from J, leaving 12 bases between them. The sequenced CDR3 bases are TGTGCCAGCAGCCTCAGGGAAGGTTCCTACAATGAG. Protein sequence: CASSLREGSYNE. The whole CDR3 sequence is CASSLREGSYNEQFF.

In its sample, this clone was seen a few times. The missing CDR3 end, 3 residues past where the read stops, is filled in from the germline J gene. The V and J genes are TRBV7-7 and TRBJ2-5; possibly TRBD1 for D (5 bases). This CDR3 comprises 14 residues. The ends were cut back, 1 base at V and 4 bases at J, with 10 bases in the middle. Germline CDR1 SSHAT, CDR2 FNYEAQ (reference sequence). The CDR3: CASSLGWQGETQYF. The CDR3 DNA, read in part, is TGTGCCAGCAGCTTAGGATGGCAGGGAGAGACC. The full variable domain, with the rest looked up from reference TRBV7-7 and TRBJ2-5, is GAGVSQSPRYKVTKRGQDVTLRCDPISSHATLYWYQQALGQGPEFLTYFNYEAQPDKSGLPSDRFSAERPEGSISTLTIQRTEQRDSAMYRCASSLGWQGETQYFGPGTRLLVL.

This clone was found a few times. Read sequence stops 3 residues before the CDR3 end, and the germline J gene provides the missing end. Other DNA sequences in the sample encode the same CDR3. The chain has TRBV18 and TRBJ1-1; D is perhaps TRBD1 (5 bases). Trimming took off 3 bases at V and 1 base at J, with 9 bases between the two ends. Germline assignment: CDR1 KGHSH and CDR2 LQKENI. CDR3 length equals 14 residues. The CDR3 reads CASSPGTANTEAFF. Incomplete CDR3 DNA: TGTGCCAGCTCACCCGGGACTGCGAACACTGAA.

This clone appeared many times. The missing CDR3 end, 3 residues past where the read stops, is filled in from the germline J gene. The V and J genes are TRBV7-3 and TRBJ2-2; D assignment may be TRBD1 or TRBD2 (6 bases each). Germline V gives CDR1 SGHTA, CDR2 FQGTGA. Trimming took 6 bases from V and 1 from J, leaving 9 bases between them. CDR3 length: 14 residues. The part of the CDR3 DNA that was read is TGTGCCAGCAGACAGGGAGGGAACACCGGGGAG. Translated, it gives CASRQGGNTGE. In full, the CDR3 is CASRQGGNTGELFF.

In its sample, this clone was seen many times. With the read ending 3 residues before the CDR3 end, the germline J gene is used to fill in that end. This rearrangement joins TRBV18 to TRBJ2-5; no definite D call. There are 16 residues in the CDR3. With 3 bases removed from V and 1 base from J, the gap between germline ends came to 15 bases. CDR1 and CDR2 (germline): KGHSH, LQKENI. CDR3 region: CASSPLPGTPQETQYF. Partial CDR3 DNA: TGTGCCAGCTCACCTCTCCCAGGTACACCCCAAGAGACC.

This clone was picked up a small number of times. The missing CDR3 end, 3 residues past where the read stops, is filled in from the germline J gene. The V and J genes are TRBV7-6 and TRBJ2-1; a possible D gene is TRBD2 (7 bases). CDR3 length: 15 amino acids. With 5 bases removed from V and 5 bases from J, the gap between germline ends came to 16 bases. The germline V gene has CDR1 SGHVS and CDR2 FNYEAQ. CDR3 protein: CASSPSPGGDNEQFF. CDR3 bases read: TGTGCCAGCAGCCCTAGCCCGGGGGGCGACAATGAG.

CDR3 loop: CASSLDGGRSKTQYF. The CDR3 DNA, read in part, is TGTGCCAGCAGCTTGGACGGGGGGAGGAGTAAGACC. V is TRBV7-2 and J is TRBJ2-5, with TRBD2 identical over 7 bases. The read terminates 3 residues before the CDR3 end, so the remaining end is supplied by the germline J gene. The CDR3 spans 15 residues. Unmatched junction bases numbered 10, after V lost 3 bases and J lost 6 bases. Germline V CDR1 and CDR2: SGHTA, FQGNSA.

For this clone: The read ends 3 residues before the CDR3 terminus; that terminus is restored from the germline J gene. The chain employs TRBV19 and TRBJ2-1, with 10 bases fitting TRBD2. CDR1 and CDR2 from the germline V gene are LNHDA and SQIVND (reference sequence). V gave up 5 bases and J gave up 9 bases; unmatched junction bases: 13. CDR3 length equals 16 residues. Here the CDR3 reads CASSFRPAGGLAEQFF. Incomplete CDR3 DNA: TGTGCCAGTAGTTTCCGGCCAGCGGGAGGGCTTGCTGAG.

The sample holds many counts of this clone. The missing CDR3 end, 3 residues past where the read stops, is filled in from the germline J gene. The V and J genes are TRBV5-1 and TRBJ2-3; 9 positions agree with TRBD2. Germline CDR1 is SGHRS and CDR2 is YFSETQ. Germline trimming cut 3 bases from V and 0 bases from J; bases unmatched to any gene: 11. The CDR3 contains 18 residues. CDR3 amino acids: CASSYSLEREASTDTQYF. The CDR3 DNA, read in part, is TGCGCCAGCAGCTACTCTCTCGAGCGGGAGGCTAGCACAGATACG.

The table lists this clone with many counts. The read comes to an end 3 residues before the CDR3 does, leaving the germline J gene to fill in the end. The V and J genes are TRBV2 and TRBJ1-5; D is perhaps TRBD1 (6 bases). The CDR3 length is 13 residues. The germline V gene encodes CDR1 SNHLY and CDR2 FYNNEI. V dropped 8 bases and J dropped 1 base, with 9 bases sitting between them. The CDR3 sequence is CASGGASNQPQHF. The sequenced part of the CDR3 DNA is TGTGCCAGCGGGGGCGCCAGCAATCAGCCC.

This clone was found many times. The read terminates 3 residues ahead of where the CDR3 ends, so the germline J gene completes it. The gene calls are TRBV7-6 and TRBJ2-1; 9 bases are shared with TRBD2. Per germline, CDR1 SGHVS and CDR2 FNYEAQ. The CDR3 runs 16 residues. The J segment lost 3 bases and the V segment lost 1 base, leaving 4 bases of the junction unmatched. CDR3 bases read: TGTGCCAGCAGCTTAGTGGCGGGAGGGTTCTACAATGAG. Protein product: CASSLVAGGFYNE. The complete CDR3 reads CASSLVAGGFYNEQFF.

This clone was detected a few times. Sequencing ends 3 residues short of the CDR3 end; the germline J gene provides the rest. The rearrangement uses TRBV30 and TRBJ1-1; tentative D call: TRBD1 (5 bases). The CDR3 is 14 amino acids. The V end was cut by 0 bases, the J end by 4 bases, with 12 bases between. Germline lookup yields CDR1 GTSNPN and CDR2 SVGIG (reference sequence). Partial CDR3 DNA: TGTGCCTGGAGTGTACCTGGGGCGAGCACTGAA. Translation: CAWSVPGASTE. The CDR3 in full is CAWSVPGASTEAFF.

This clone was counted a few times. CDR3 protein: CASSRDRTYEQYF. Incomplete CDR3 DNA: TGTGCCAGCAGCCGGGACAGGACCTACGAG. V usage is TRBV7-9 and J usage is TRBJ2-7; 8 nucleotides agree with TRBD1. The CDR3 goes on 3 residues after the read ends, and that part is filled in from the germline J gene. Germline CDR1 reads SEHNR; CDR2 reads FQNEAQ (reference sequence). The CDR3 runs to 13 residues. V trimming: 5 bases; J trimming: 2 bases; junction bases outside the gene matches: 2.

About this clone itself: The sequenced fragment ends 3 residues before the CDR3 boundary, so the rest is inferred from the germline J gene. The chain uses TRBV7-9 and TRBJ1-1; D is unclear. CDR3 length: 13 residues. The ends were cut back, 5 bases at V and 1 base at J, with 8 bases in the middle. The germline V gene has CDR1 SEHNR and CDR2 FQNEAQ (reference sequence). CDR3 bases read: TGTGCCAGCAGCCTAACAGCGAACACTGAA. It encodes CASSLTANTE. The entire CDR3 sequence reads CASSLTANTEAFF.

This clone was counted only a few times. The CDR3 end lies 3 residues beyond the end of the read and is filled in from the germline J gene. The chain is built from TRBV2 and TRBJ2-1, with D possibly called TRBD1 or TRBD2 (5 bases each). CDR1 and CDR2 from the germline V gene are SNHLY and FYNNEI. Trimming pared 0 bases from V and 9 bases from J, leaving 15 bases between. CDR3 length equals 15 residues. CDR3 in amino acids: CASSEAGARGAEQFF. The sequenced CDR3 bases are TGTGCCAGCAGTGAAGCGGGAGCCCGAGGGGCTGAG.

This clone was seen more than once but under ten times. The CDR3 extends 3 residues past the end of the read, so its final part is completed from the germline J gene. The V and J genes are TRBV7-3 and TRBJ2-2; a possible D gene is TRBD1 (6 bases). The CDR3 sequence is 14 residues long. Germline V gene data show CDR1 as SGHTA and CDR2 as FQGTGA. V lost 3 bases and J lost 5, with 10 bases in between. CDR3 in amino acids: CASSLDSVTGELFF. The part of the CDR3 DNA that was read is TGTGCCAGCAGCTTGGACAGTGTGACCGGGGAG.

As concerns this clone: The read is 3 residues too short to cover the CDR3 end, so that end is filled in from the germline J gene. The chain links TRBV7-6 to TRBJ2-7; 8 bases fit TRBD2. There are 16 residues in the CDR3. Germline V CDR1 and CDR2: SGHVS, FNYEAQ. The ends lost 1 base at V and 2 bases at J; junction bases unmatched: 7. The covered CDR3 bases are TGTGCCAGCAGCTTAGGTGGGCGGGGGGAGGCCTACGAG. Protein sequence: CASSLGGRGEAYE. The whole CDR3 sequence is CASSLGGRGEAYEQYF.

This clone showed up just a few times. The read gets to within 3 residues of the CDR3 end, and the germline J gene fills in the rest. The gene calls are TRBV18 and TRBJ2-7; D might be TRBD2 (6 bases). CDR3 length: 14 residues. V lost 4 bases and J lost 0, with 10 bases in between. The germline CDR1 and CDR2 sequences are KGHSH and LQKENI. CDR3 DNA (partial): TGTGCCAGCTCACTGGAGGGTTCCTCCTACGAG. The encoded protein is CASSLEGSSYE. The whole CDR3 region reads CASSLEGSSYEQYF.

This clone was observed at least ten times. The read gets to within 3 residues of the CDR3 end, and the germline J gene fills in the rest. The V call is TRBV18, the J call TRBJ2-1; 9 bases match TRBD2. The germline gives CDR1 KGHSH, CDR2 LQKENI. This CDR3 contains 15 residues. V lost 3 bases, J lost 6 bases, and 6 bases stayed unmatched. The CDR3 here is CASSPSAGGGNEQFF. CDR3 DNA (partial): TGTGCCAGCTCACCTTCAGCGGGGGGAGGCAATGAG.

This clone has just a few counts. The CDR3 end falls 3 residues outside the read, so it is completed with the germline J gene. This rearrangement joins TRBV7-6 to TRBJ1-3, with 7 bases aligning to TRBD1. CDR1 is SGHVS and CDR2 is FNYEAQ in the germline V gene. This CDR3 comprises 16 residues. Germline trimming cut 5 bases from V and 1 base from J; bases unmatched to any gene: 8. The part of the CDR3 DNA that was read is TGTGCCAGCAGCCGTTATGCAGGGGGGTCTGGAAACACC. Translating gives CASSRYAGGSGNT. The full CDR3 sequence reads CASSRYAGGSGNTIYF.